The entry below describes one T cell receptor (beta chain). Its antigen is as yet unknown. The assay was immunoSEQ multiplex PCR, and TCRdb's table has in-frame clones only and misses some. The table includes about 28,000 clones, over 70% detected once. With 10 bases clipped from V and 4 bases from J, the junction kept 5 bases outside the gene matches. The CDR3 sequence is 13 residues long. Germline V lookup: CDR1 MNHEY, CDR2 SVGAGI. The entry originates in a study of vaccination effects on CD4 cells after COVID-19. Turning to the study itself: Participants were vaccinated with two doses of either the BNT162b2 or mRNA-1273 vaccine.

Study outcomes and limitations: The study had few convalescent patients and no early post-infection timepoints. Cross-reactivity toward common cold coronaviruses was confined to only 1 of 255 vaccine-induced clones in healthy vaccinees.

With the ViraFEST assay, the study expanded antigen-specific CD4+ T cells using viral peptide pools, then sequenced them. The culture ran for about 11 days, and then CD4+ T cells were isolated. The study found no prior SARS-CoV-2 infection in the vaccine recipients, who tested negative for nucleocapsid antibodies. The material was CD4+ T cells from PBMCs cultured with SARS-CoV-2 spike peptides, obtained before COVID-19 vaccination. The chain recombines TRBV6-5 with TRBJ2-7, with 12 bases aligning to TRBD2. This TCR was sampled from a human donor who received a COVID-19 vaccine. CDR3 loop: CATGLAGPYEQYF. The CDR3 DNA reads TGTGCCACCGGACTAGCGGGGCCGTACGAGCAGTACTTC.